These 26 T cell receptor beta chains share one sample of origin, sequenced in a study of CD8+ T cells in alopecia areata. Following RNA extraction, reverse transcription yielded cDNA that acted as the sequencing template. The method was immunoSEQ multiplex PCR; TCRdb's version includes in-frame clones alone and lacks a portion of them. The sample records approximately 99,000 clones, around 55% being singletons. Sequencing was carried out using CD8+ T cells sorted from blood. Receptors were obtained from a human donor in good health.

A few counts support this clone. The chain has TRBV23-1 and TRBJ2-5, with TRBD2 identical over 7 bases. TRBV23-1 is an ORF, and what it does is uncertain. V lost 3 bases to trimming and J lost 1 base; unmatched junction nucleotides: 8. The length of the CDR3 is 16 residues. The CDR3 here is CASSQSSGDSQETQYF. In nucleotides, the CDR3 is TGCGCCAGCAGTCAGTCTAGCGGTGACTCCCAAGAGACCCAGTACTTC.

This clone showed up just a few times. The rearrangement uses TRBV5-4 and TRBJ2-5; 9 nucleotides align to TRBD2. CDR1 SGHNT and CDR2 YYREEE come from the germline V gene (reference sequence). The V and J ends lost 0 bases and 1 base, in that order; junction bases with no gene match: 4. The CDR3 contains 16 residues. The CDR3 region is CASSLDRAGGQETQYF. As DNA, the CDR3 is TGTGCCAGCAGCTTGGATAGAGCGGGGGGCCAAGAGACCCAGTACTTC.

In its sample, this clone was seen many times. The rearrangement joins TRBV19 to TRBJ2-7; 8 nucleotides match TRBD1. The V gene end was trimmed by 3 bases and the J gene end by 3 bases; junction bases not matched to a gene: 4. The CDR3 has 14 amino acids. From germline, CDR1 is LNHDA and CDR2 SQIVND (reference sequence). In nucleotides, the CDR3 is TGTGCCAGTAGTATGGGACAGGTGGGCTACGAGCAGTACTTC. This codes for CASSMGQVGYEQYF.

For this clone: One junction end does not reproduce the germline sequence, and a read error may be involved. The chain joins TRBV7-2 to TRBJ1-3; 8 nucleotides line up with TRBD1. CDR3 size: 14 residues. Germline V gene lookup returns CDR1 SGHTA and CDR2 FQGNSA. In nucleotides, the CDR3 is TGTGCCAGCAGCTCTAACGTACGCCCAGGGGGCCCCGATTTT. This codes for CASSSNVRPGGPDF.

This clone was observed a single time. The CDR3 here is CASSVAQLYGYTF. CDR3 sequence (DNA): TGTGCCAGCAGCGTGGCGCAGTTGTACGGCTACACCTTC. This chain links TRBV7-2 with TRBJ1-2; D is unresolved. The V gene lost 5 bases and the J gene lost 8 bases, with 15 bases spanning the gap. The CDR3 has 13 residues. Germline CDR1 and CDR2: SGHTA and FQGNSA.

The chain carries TRBV13 and TRBJ2-1; TRBD2 is a possible D gene (5 bases). V was clipped by 5 bases and J by 7 bases, with 18 bases between them. The CDR3 length is 15 residues. Germline assignment: CDR1 PRHDT and CDR2 FYEKMQ (reference sequence). The CDR3 reads CASSPESTGSNEQFF. In DNA form, the CDR3 reads TGTGCCAGCAGCCCAGAATCGACGGGGTCAAATGAGCAGTTCTTC.

This chain uses TRBV5-6 with TRBJ1-1, with D perhaps TRBD1 (5 bases). CDR3 length equals 14 residues. Germline-derived CDR1 and CDR2 are SGHDT and YYEEEE. V lost 4 bases and J 1 base, leaving 11 bases between the germline ends. The CDR3 DNA sequence: TGTGCCAGCAGCGCGGGGACGGGGAACACTGAAGCTTTCTTT. Its translation is CASSAGTGNTEAFF.

The chain is built from TRBV21-1 and TRBJ2-7; no DNA check was done on the table's D call, TRBD1. TRBV21-1 is given as a pseudogene. The CDR3 is 16 amino acids. Here the CDR3 reads CASSKVGGRSSYEQYF. CDR3 bases: TGTGCCAGCAGCAAAGTAGGGGGACGGAGTTCCTACGAGCAGTACTTC.

This chain links TRBV13 with TRBJ2-7; 11 bases line up with TRBD2. The J segment lost 3 bases and the V segment lost 5 bases, leaving 18 bases of the junction unmatched. The CDR3 loop spans 19 amino acids. Germline-derived CDR1 and CDR2 are PRHDT and FYEKMQ (reference sequence). The CDR3 protein is CASSGRGISGGTSGYEQYF. The CDR3 nucleotides read TGTGCCAGCAGCGGCAGAGGGATTTCTGGGGGGACTAGCGGCTACGAGCAGTACTTC.

The chain links TRBV7-9 to TRBJ1-5; possible D gene TRBD1, 5 bases. Germline V gene lookup returns CDR1 SEHNR and CDR2 FQNEAQ (reference sequence). Trimming cost V 6 bases and J 7 bases, with 16 bases left between them. This CDR3 has 14 residues. This chain's CDR3 is CASSQPRGGQPQHF. Here the CDR3 DNA reads TGTGCCAGCAGTCAACCCCGGGGGGGACAGCCCCAGCATTTT.

The chain is built from TRBV6-1 and TRBJ2-1, with D hard to call. The CDR3 is 14 residues long. The germline V gene has CDR1 MNHNS and CDR2 SASEGT. Trimming removed 2 bases from V and 3 bases from J, with 8 bases in between. CDR3 bases: TGTGCCAGCAGTGAAACCCGCATCTACAATGAGCAGTTCTTC. Translated, it gives CASSETRIYNEQFF.

For the CDR3, the DNA is TGTGCCAGCAGTTATCGAGTGAATCAGCCCCAGCATTTT. Its protein product is CASSYRVNQPQHF. This chain joins TRBV6-5 and TRBJ1-5; the D is unclear. V lost 3 bases, J lost 4 bases, and 7 bases lay in between. This CDR3 spans 13 amino acids. From germline, CDR1 is MNHEY and CDR2 SVGAGI.

The J gene is TRBJ1-1, the V gene TRBV5-6; D is ambiguous. This CDR3 has 15 residues. Germline loops: CDR1 SGHDT, CDR2 YYEEEE. V shed 4 bases and J shed 1 base, with 14 bases lying between them. CDR3 residues: CASSPPGSANTEAFF. CDR3 DNA sequence: TGTGCCAGCAGCCCCCCCGGTTCGGCGAACACTGAAGCTTTCTTT.

V is TRBV9 and J is TRBJ2-7, with D possibly TRBD2 on 6 matching bases. Germline V gene data show CDR1 as SGDLS and CDR2 as YYNGEE. The CDR3 runs 12 residues. V was trimmed by 2 bases and J by 6 bases, leaving 9 bases between them. The CDR3 DNA reads as TGTGCCAGCAGCGTGGGGGGTTCCGAGCAGTACTTC. Translated: CASSVGGSEQYF.

This clone came up once. The V call is TRBV5-6, the J call TRBJ2-7; 7 bases are shared with TRBD1. From germline, CDR1 is SGHDT and CDR2 YYEEEE. With 2 bases clipped from V and 1 base from J, the junction kept 3 bases outside the gene matches. The CDR3 totals 14 residues. Written as DNA, the CDR3 is TGTGCCAGCAGCTTTGACAGGGCTTCCTACGAGCAGTACTTC. Protein product: CASSFDRASYEQYF.

V gene TRBV7-4 combines with J gene TRBJ2-1, with 8 bases aligning to TRBD1. This CDR3 is 13 amino acids long. Germline V gene sequence: CDR1 SGHVT, CDR2 SQSDAQ. J gave up 9 bases and V 4 bases, and 5 bases lay outside the gene matches. CDR3 sequence reads: CASSSTQGGEQFF. The DNA for the CDR3 is TGTGCCAGCAGCTCCACACAGGGGGGTGAGCAGTTCTTC.

In its sample, this clone was seen a few times. The chain uses TRBV29-1 and TRBJ1-2; D remains unclear. Germline V lookup: CDR1 SQVTM, CDR2 ANQGSEA. V shed 4 bases and J shed 2 bases, with 8 bases lying between them. CDR3 length equals 12 residues. The CDR3 sequence: CSVAAGNYGYTF. Here the CDR3 DNA reads TGCAGCGTTGCAGCGGGGAACTATGGCTACACCTTC.

This chain links TRBV4-1 with TRBJ1-5, with 8 positions matching TRBD1. Germline V gene sequence: CDR1 MGHRA, CDR2 YSYEKL. The trim removed 1 base at V and 3 bases at J, leaving 8 bases unmatched. CDR3 size: 17 residues. Here the CDR3 reads CASSQGETGDPNQPQHF. CDR3 in DNA: TGCGCCAGCAGCCAAGGGGAGACAGGGGACCCCAATCAGCCCCAGCATTTT.

The chain recombines TRBV18 with TRBJ2-5; unclear D gene. The germline CDR1 and CDR2 sequences are KGHSH and LQKENI. Trimming removed 2 bases from V and 0 bases from J, with 7 bases in between. The CDR3 is made up of 14 amino acids. The DNA of the CDR3 is TGTGCCAGCTCACCAACGGCAGACCAAGAGACCCAGTACTTC. Protein product: CASSPTADQETQYF.

V is TRBV30 and J is TRBJ2-7; TRBD1 aligns across 11 bases. The V and J ends lost 7 bases and 3 bases, in that order; junction bases with no gene match: 8. This CDR3 comprises 14 residues. CDR1 and CDR2 from the germline V gene are GTSNPN and SVGIG (reference sequence). DNA for the CDR3: TGTGCCTATACGGAGGGGACAGGGGGCTACGAGCAGTACTTC. It codes for CAYTEGTGGYEQYF.

V is TRBV9 and J is TRBJ2-3, with 10 bases matching TRBD2. The V gene's germline CDR1 is SGDLS and CDR2 YYNGEE. The CDR3 is made up of 15 amino acids. Unmatched junction bases numbered 5, after V lost 4 bases and J lost 3 bases. For the CDR3, the DNA is TGTGCCAGCAGCCTAACTAGCGGGGCGACAGATACGCAGTATTTT. Translated, it gives CASSLTSGATDTQYF.

This clone was seen a handful of times. The chain employs TRBV4-3 and TRBJ1-6; possibly TRBD1 for D (5 bases). The CDR3 length is 16 residues. With 2 bases removed from V and 10 bases from J, the gap between germline ends came to 18 bases. The germline gives CDR1 LGHNA, CDR2 YSLEER. This chain's CDR3 is CASSQRWWDGGSPLHF. DNA for the CDR3: TGCGCCAGCAGCCAAAGATGGTGGGACGGGGGATCACCCCTCCACTTT.

This clone is a singleton in its sample. The V and J genes are TRBV30 and TRBJ2-1; D ambiguous. The CDR3 consists of 13 residues. V dropped 2 bases and J dropped 5 bases, with 10 bases sitting between them. From germline, CDR1 is GTSNPN and CDR2 SVGIG (reference sequence). CDR3 region: CAWSFGPNNEQFF. DNA of the CDR3: TGTGCCTGGAGTTTTGGCCCGAACAATGAGCAGTTCTTC.

This chain connects TRBV6-5 to TRBJ2-7; D is undetermined. Trimming took off 7 bases at V and 7 bases at J, with 14 bases between the two ends. Per germline, CDR1 MNHEY and CDR2 SVGAGI. CDR3 length: 12 residues. In nucleotides, the CDR3 is TGTGCCAGCACCGGAACCAGCCGGGAGCAGTACTTC. This gives the protein CASTGTSREQYF.

This clone was seen only a few times. The V and J genes are TRBV4-1 and TRBJ2-1; 12 positions agree with TRBD1. The CDR3 extends over 15 amino acids. Germline CDR1 reads MGHRA; CDR2 reads YSYEKL. The V segment lost 4 bases and the J segment 10 bases; nucleotides outside the gene matches: 8. The CDR3 sequence is CASSPWDRGPVEQFF. The CDR3 DNA reads TGCGCCAGCAGCCCCTGGGACAGGGGGCCTGTCGAGCAGTTCTTC.

The chain joins TRBV19 to TRBJ2-7; D ambiguous. CDR3 length: 15 residues. V was pared by 5 bases and J by 0 bases, with 14 bases between. Germline-derived CDR1 and CDR2 are LNHDA and SQIVND (reference sequence). The CDR3 DNA reads TGTGCCAGTAGTCCGGCAGGTCGGACCTCCTACGAGCAGTACTTC. This gives the protein CASSPAGRTSYEQYF. The full variable domain, completed using reference TRBV19 and TRBJ2-7, is DGGITQSPKYLFRKEGQNVTLSCEQNLNHDAMYWYRQDPGQGLRLIYYSQIVNDFQKGDIAEGYSVSREKKESFPLTVTSAQKNPTAFYLCASSPAGRTSYEQYFGPGTRLTVT.